Listed here is a single T cell receptor (beta chain). Its antigen remains unidentified. This specimen comes from a study of cytomegalovirus exposure and HLA in healthy donors. The study, taken as a whole, reports: Earlier analysis looked at TCR beta V segments, and most were productive about 90% or about 30% of the time. Analysis performed later found approximately 17,000 TCR beta sequences associated with HLA alleles at 0.05 false discovery rate. CMV antigen specificity was confirmed in vitro for a few CMV-associated chains.

The PCR contained 60 Vbeta and 13 Jbeta primers. Generated by immunoSEQ multiplex PCR, the TCRdb table keeps only in-frame clones and is missing some. The sample includes 60,000 to 95,000 clones, around 73% seen only once; the top ten take around 9.3%. This CDR3 has 14 residues. CDR1 is LGHNT, CDR2 FRNRAP, per germline. Trimming stripped 0 bases from V and 4 bases from J, with 7 bases between. The TCR originated in a middle-aged woman in good health and CMV-seropositive. The sequenced sample consisted of PBMCs. The genes are TRBV12-5 and TRBJ1-5; perhaps TRBD1 as D (5 bases). CDR3 loop: CASGLVKGNQPQHF. In nucleotides, the CDR3 is TGTGCTAGTGGTTTGGTTAAGGGGAATCAGCCCCAGCATTTT.